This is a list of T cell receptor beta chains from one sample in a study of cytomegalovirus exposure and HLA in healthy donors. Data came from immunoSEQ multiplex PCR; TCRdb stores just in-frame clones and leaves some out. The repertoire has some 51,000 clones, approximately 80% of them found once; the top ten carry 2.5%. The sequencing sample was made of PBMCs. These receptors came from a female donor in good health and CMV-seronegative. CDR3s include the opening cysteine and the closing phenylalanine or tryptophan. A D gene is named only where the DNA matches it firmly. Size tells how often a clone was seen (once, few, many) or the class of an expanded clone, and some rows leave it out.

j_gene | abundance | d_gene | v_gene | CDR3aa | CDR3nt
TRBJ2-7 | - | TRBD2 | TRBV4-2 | CASSQDPWGGGRIYEQYF | TGTGCCAGCAGCCAAGATCCCTGGGGCGGGGGTAGGATCTACGAGCAGTACTTC
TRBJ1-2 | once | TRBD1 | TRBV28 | CAILVGIGGGYTF | TGTGCCATCCTGGTGGGGATAGGGGGCGGCTACACCTTC
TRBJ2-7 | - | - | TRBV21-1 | CASSKSSPGAEQYF | TGTGCCAGCAGCAAATCTAGTCCAGGGGCCGAGCAGTACTTC
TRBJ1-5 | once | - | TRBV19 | CASTLRERRNSNQPQHF | TGTGCCAGTACCTTAAGGGAGAGGAGAAATAGCAATCAGCCCCAGCATTTT
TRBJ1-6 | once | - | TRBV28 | CASSLFRALSLHF | TGTGCCAGCAGTCTATTCAGGGCCCTAAGCCTCCACTTT
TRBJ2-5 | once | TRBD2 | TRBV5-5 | CASSFYLAGGETQYF | TGTGCCAGCAGCTTCTATCTAGCGGGGGGAGAGACCCAGTACTTC
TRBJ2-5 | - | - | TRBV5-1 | CASSPLGVQETQYF | TGCGCCAGCAGCCCCTTGGGAGTCCAAGAGACCCAGTACTTC
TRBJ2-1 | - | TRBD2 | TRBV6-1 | CASSAYVLAGGEDEQFF | TGTGCCAGCAGTGCGTACGTCTTAGCGGGGGGGGAGGATGAGCAGTTCTTC
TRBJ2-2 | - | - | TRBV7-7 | CASSIDHSGELFF | TGTGCTAGCAGCATAGACCACTCCGGGGAGCTGTTTTTT
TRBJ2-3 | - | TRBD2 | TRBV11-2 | CASSFPIAGTSTDTQYF | TGTGCCAGCAGCTTCCCTATAGCGGGAACTAGCACAGATACGCAGTATTTT
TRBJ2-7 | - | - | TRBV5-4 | CASSFSQYRAEQYF | TGTGCCAGCAGCTTCTCGCAGTACAGGGCCGAGCAGTACTTC
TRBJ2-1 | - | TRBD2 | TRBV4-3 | CASSQDLRTSAGNEQFF | TGCGCCAGCAGCCAAGATCTTCGGACTAGCGCTGGCAATGAGCAGTTCTTC
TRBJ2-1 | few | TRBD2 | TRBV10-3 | CAISEPLAGGPSEQFF | TGTGCCATCAGTGAGCCCTTAGCGGGAGGGCCGAGTGAGCAGTTCTTC
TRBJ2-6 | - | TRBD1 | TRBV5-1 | CASSLGDSPSGANVLTF | TGCGCCAGCAGCTTGGGGGACAGCCCTTCTGGGGCCAACGTCCTGACTTTC
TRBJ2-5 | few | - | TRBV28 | CASNSGGRETQYF | TGTGCCAGCAACTCCGGCGGAAGAGAGACCCAGTACTTC
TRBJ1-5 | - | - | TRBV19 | CAHSRGNGQPQHF | TGTGCCCACTCCCGGGGTAATGGACAGCCCCAGCATTTT
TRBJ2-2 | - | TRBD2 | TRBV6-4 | CASSPAGLENTGELFF | TGTGCCAGCAGCCCGGCGGGACTAGAGAACACCGGGGAGCTGTTTTTT
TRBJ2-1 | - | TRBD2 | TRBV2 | CASRPTSGSYDEQFF | TGTGCCAGCAGACCAACTAGCGGGAGTTATGATGAGCAGTTCTTC
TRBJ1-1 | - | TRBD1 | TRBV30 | CAWSKDRLYTEAFF | TGTGCCTGGAGTAAGGACAGGCTTTACACTGAAGCTTTCTTT
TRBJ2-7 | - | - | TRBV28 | CASSPLDSYEQYF | TGTGCCAGCAGTCCACTAGACTCCTACGAGCAGTACTTC
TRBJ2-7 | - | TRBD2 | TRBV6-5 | CASSYTSGAGEQYF | TGTGCCAGCAGTTACACTAGCGGGGCAGGGGAGCAGTACTTC
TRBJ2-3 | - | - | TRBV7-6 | CASSQGDTQYF | TGTGCCAGCAGCCAGGGGGATACGCAGTATTTT
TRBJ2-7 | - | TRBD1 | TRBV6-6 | CASSYEGGQGPWEQYF | TGTGCCAGCAGTTACGAGGGCGGACAGGGGCCCTGGGAGCAGTACTTC
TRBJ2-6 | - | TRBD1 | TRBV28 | CASTSDRGSGANVLTF | TGTGCCAGCACCTCGGACAGGGGCTCTGGGGCCAACGTCCTGACTTTC
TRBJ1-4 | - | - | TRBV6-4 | CASSEGATNEKLFF | TGTGCCAGCAGTGAGGGGGCGACTAATGAAAAACTGTTTTTT
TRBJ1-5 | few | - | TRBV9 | CASSVDAGANQPQHF | TGTGCCAGCAGCGTAGATGCAGGGGCCAATCAGCCCCAGCATTTT